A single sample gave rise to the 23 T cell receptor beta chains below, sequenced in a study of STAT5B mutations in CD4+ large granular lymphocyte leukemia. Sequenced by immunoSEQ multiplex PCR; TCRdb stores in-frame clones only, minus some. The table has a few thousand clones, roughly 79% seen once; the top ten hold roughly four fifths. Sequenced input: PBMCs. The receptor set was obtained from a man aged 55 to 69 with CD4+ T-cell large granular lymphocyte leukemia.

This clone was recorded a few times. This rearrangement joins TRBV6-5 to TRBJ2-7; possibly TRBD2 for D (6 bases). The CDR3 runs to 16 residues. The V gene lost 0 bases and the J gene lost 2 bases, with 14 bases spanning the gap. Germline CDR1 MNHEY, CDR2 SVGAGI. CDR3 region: CASSYSVGEVAYEQYF. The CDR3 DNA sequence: TGTGCCAGCAGTTACTCCGTCGGGGAGGTTGCCTACGAGCAGTACTTC.

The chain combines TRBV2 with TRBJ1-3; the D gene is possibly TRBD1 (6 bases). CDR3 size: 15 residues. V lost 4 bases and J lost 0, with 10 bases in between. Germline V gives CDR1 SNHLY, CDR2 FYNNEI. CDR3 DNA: TGTGCCAGCAGTGTTAACAGGGTCTCTGGAAACACCATATATTTT. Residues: CASSVNRVSGNTIYF.

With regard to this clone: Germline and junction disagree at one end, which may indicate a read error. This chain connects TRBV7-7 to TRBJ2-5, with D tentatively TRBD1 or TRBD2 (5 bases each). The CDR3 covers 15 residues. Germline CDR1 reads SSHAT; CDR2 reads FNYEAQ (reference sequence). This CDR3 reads CASSLWDGARETQYF. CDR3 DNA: TGTGCTAGCAGCTTATGGGACGGGGCCAGGGAGACCCAGTACTTC.

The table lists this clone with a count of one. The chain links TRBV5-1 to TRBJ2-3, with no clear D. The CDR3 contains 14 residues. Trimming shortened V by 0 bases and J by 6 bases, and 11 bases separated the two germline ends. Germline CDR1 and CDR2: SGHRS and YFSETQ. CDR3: CASSLGQPPDTQYF. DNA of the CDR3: TGCGCCAGCAGCTTGGGGCAGCCCCCCGATACGCAGTATTTT.

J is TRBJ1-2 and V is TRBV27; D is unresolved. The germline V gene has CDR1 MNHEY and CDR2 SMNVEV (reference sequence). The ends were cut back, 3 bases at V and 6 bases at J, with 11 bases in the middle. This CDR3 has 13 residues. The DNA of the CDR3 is TGTGCCAGCAGTTTTACCAGTGGCGATGGCTACACCTTC. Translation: CASSFTSGDGYTF.

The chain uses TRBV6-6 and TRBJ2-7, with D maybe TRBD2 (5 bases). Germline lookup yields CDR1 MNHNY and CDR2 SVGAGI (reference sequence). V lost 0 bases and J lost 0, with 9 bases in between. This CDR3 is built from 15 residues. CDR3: CASSYSRGISYEQYF. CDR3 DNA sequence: TGTGCCAGCAGTTACTCACGAGGGATCTCCTACGAGCAGTACTTC.

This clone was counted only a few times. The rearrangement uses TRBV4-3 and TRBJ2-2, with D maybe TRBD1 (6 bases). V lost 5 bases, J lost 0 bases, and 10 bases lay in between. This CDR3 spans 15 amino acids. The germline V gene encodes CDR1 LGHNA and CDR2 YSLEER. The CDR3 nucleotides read TGCGCCAGCAGCTCGGGACACCCGAACACCGGGGAGCTGTTTTTT. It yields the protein CASSSGHPNTGELFF.

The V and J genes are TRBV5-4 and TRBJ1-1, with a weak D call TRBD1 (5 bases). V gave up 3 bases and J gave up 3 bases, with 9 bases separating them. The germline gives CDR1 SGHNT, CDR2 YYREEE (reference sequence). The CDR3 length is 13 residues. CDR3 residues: CASSSGTYTEAFF. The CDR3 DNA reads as TGTGCCAGCAGCTCCGGGACTTACACTGAAGCTTTCTTT.

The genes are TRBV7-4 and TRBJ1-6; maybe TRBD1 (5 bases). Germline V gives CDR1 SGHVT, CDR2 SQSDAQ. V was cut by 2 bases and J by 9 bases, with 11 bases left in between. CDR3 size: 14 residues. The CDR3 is CASSLRRAGSPLHF. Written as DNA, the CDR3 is TGTGCCAGCAGCTTACGCAGGGCGGGTTCACCCCTCCACTTT.

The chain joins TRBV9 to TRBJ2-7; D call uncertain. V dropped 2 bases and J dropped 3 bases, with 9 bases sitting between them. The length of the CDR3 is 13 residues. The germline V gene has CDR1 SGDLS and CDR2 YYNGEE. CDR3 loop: CASSVGWGYEQYF. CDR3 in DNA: TGTGCCAGCAGCGTTGGATGGGGCTACGAGCAGTACTTC.

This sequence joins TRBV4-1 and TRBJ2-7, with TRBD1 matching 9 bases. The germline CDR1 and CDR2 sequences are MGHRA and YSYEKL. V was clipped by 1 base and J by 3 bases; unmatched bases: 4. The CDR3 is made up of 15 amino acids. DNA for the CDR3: TGCGCCAGCAGCCAAGCCGGGACAGGGCGCTACGAGCAGTACTTC. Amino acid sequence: CASSQAGTGRYEQYF.

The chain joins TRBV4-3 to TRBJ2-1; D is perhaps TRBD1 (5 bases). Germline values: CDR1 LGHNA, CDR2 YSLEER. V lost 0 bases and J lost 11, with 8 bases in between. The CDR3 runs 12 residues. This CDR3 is CASSQEGLQQFF. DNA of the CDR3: TGCGCCAGCAGCCAAGAGGGGCTACAGCAGTTCTTC.

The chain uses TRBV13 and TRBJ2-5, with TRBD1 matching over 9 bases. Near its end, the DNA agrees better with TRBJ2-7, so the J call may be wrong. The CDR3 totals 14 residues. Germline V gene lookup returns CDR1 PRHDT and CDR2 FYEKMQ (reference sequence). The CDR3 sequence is CASSMGQGLDEQYF. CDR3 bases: TGTGCCAGCAGCATGGGACAGGGTCTGGACGAGCAGTACTTC.

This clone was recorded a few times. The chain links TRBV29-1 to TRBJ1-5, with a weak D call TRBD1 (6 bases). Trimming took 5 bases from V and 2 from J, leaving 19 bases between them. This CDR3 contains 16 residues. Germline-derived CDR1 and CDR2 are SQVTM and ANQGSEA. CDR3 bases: TGCAGCGTTCGCAGGGGATCGCAAAGGGGCAATCAGCCCCAGCATTTT. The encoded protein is CSVRRGSQRGNQPQHF. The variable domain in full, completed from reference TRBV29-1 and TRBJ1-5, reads SAVISQKPSRDICQRGTSLTIQCQVDSQVTMMFWYRQQPGQSLTLIATANQGSEATYESGFVIDKFPISRPNLTFSTLTVSNMSPEDSSIYLCSVRRGSQRGNQPQHFGDGTRLSIL.

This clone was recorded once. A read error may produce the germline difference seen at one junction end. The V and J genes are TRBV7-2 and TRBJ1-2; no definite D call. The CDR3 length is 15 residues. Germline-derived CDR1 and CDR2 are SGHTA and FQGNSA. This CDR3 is CASSFQRVSYYAYTF. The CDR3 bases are TGTGCCAGCAGCTTTCAGCGGGTCTCCTACTATGCCTACACCTTC.

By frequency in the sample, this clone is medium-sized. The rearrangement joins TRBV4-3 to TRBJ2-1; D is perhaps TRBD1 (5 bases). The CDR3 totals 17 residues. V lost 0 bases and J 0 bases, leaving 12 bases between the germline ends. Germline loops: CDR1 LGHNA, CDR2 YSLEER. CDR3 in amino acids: CASSQEGAGLSYNEQFF. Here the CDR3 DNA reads TGCGCCAGCAGCCAAGAAGGAGCAGGGCTCTCCTACAATGAGCAGTTCTTC.

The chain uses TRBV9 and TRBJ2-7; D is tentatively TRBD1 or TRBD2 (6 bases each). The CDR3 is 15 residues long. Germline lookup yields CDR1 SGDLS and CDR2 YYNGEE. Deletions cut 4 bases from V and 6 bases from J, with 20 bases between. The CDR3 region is CASSPRGPSRIEQYF. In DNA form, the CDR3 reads TGTGCCAGCAGCCCCCGGGGGCCTTCAAGGATCGAGCAGTACTTC.

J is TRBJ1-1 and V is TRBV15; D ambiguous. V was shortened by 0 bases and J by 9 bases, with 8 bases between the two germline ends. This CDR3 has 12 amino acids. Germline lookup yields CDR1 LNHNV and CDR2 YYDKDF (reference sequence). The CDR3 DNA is TGTGCCACCAGCAGAGATGAGGGAAAAGCTTTCTTT. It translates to CATSRDEGKAFF.

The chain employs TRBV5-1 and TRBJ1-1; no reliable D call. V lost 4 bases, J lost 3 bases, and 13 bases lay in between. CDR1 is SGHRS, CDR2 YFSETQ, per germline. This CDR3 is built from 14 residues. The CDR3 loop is CASSREGGYTEAFF. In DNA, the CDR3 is TGCGCCAGCAGCCGGGAGGGCGGATACACTGAAGCTTTCTTT.

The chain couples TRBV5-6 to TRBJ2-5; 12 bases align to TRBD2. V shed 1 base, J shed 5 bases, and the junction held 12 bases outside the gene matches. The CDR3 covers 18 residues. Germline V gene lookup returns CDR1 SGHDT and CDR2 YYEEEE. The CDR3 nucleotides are TGTGCCAGCAGCTTGTTTCGGTCTAGCGGGGGGGCCAAGGAGACCCAGTACTTC. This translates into CASSLFRSSGGAKETQYF. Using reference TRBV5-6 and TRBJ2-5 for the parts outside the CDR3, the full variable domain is DAGVTQSPTHLIKTRGQQVTLRCSPKSGHDTVSWYQQALGQGPQFIFQYYEEEERQRGNFPDRFSGHQFPNYSSELNVNALLLGDSALYLCASSLFRSSGGAKETQYFGPGTRLLVL.

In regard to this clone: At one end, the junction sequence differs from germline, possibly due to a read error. The CDR3 nucleotides read TGTGCCGGCAGCACCGCCGGAACCACGGGGGAGCTGTTTTTT. Translated: CAGSTAGTTGELFF. The rearrangement links TRBV2 to TRBJ2-2; no clear D gene. Germline V gene sequence: CDR1 SNHLY, CDR2 FYNNEI. This CDR3 comprises 14 residues.

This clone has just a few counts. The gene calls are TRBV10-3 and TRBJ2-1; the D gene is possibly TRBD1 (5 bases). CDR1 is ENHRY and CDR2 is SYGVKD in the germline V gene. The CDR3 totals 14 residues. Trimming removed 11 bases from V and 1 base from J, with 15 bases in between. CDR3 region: CAATQDNSYNEQFF. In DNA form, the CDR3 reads TGTGCCGCCACTCAGGACAATTCCTACAATGAGCAGTTCTTC.

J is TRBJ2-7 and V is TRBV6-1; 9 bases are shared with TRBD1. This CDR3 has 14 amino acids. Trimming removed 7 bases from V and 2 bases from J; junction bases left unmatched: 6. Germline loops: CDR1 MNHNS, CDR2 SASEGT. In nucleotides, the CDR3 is TGTGCCAGCAACGGTGGGACAGGGACCTACGAGCAGTACTTC. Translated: CASNGGTGTYEQYF.